One sample yielded the 26 T cell receptor beta chains listed below, sequenced in a study of blood T cell repertoires in COVID-19. Some clones are missing from TCRdb's copy, which holds only in-frame ones; the method was immunoSEQ multiplex PCR. The sample records approximately 190,000 clones, nearly 90% being singletons. The material sequenced was peripheral blood. All receptors derive from a man between 60 and 70 years old with active or convalescent COVID-19.

The V gene is TRBV6-5, the J gene TRBJ1-2; no reliable D call. The ends were cut back, 10 bases at V and 5 bases at J, with 14 bases in the middle. The CDR3 length is 12 residues. Germline assignment: CDR1 MNHEY and CDR2 SVGAGI. The CDR3 DNA reads as TGTGCCACGGCTAGGAGAGGTTATGGCTACACCTTC. It encodes CATARRGYGYTF.

This clone was observed once. The chain has TRBV7-6 and TRBJ1-2; tentative D call: TRBD1 (6 bases). CDR3 size: 14 residues. Germline V lookup: CDR1 SGHVS, CDR2 FNYEAQ. Trimming pared 1 base from V and 6 bases from J, leaving 12 bases between. This CDR3 is CASSLGAAGDGYTF. In DNA, the CDR3 is TGTGCCAGCAGCTTAGGGGCGGCAGGGGATGGCTACACCTTC.

The V gene is TRBV5-1, the J gene TRBJ2-5; 7 nucleotides line up with TRBD2. The CDR3 runs to 15 residues. Per the germline V gene, CDR1 is SGHRS and CDR2 is YFSETQ. V was clipped by 3 bases and J by 3 bases; unmatched bases: 8. CDR3 region: CASSSAGTTEETQYF. DNA for the CDR3: TGCGCCAGCAGCTCCGCCGGGACTACCGAAGAGACCCAGTACTTC.

CDR3 in amino acids: CASSLMEYTEAFF. The CDR3 DNA follows: TGTGCCAGCAGCTTGATGGAGTACACTGAAGCTTTCTTT. The gene calls are TRBV5-5 and TRBJ1-1; no reliable D call. The V and J ends lost 1 base and 3 bases respectively, with 7 bases between them. Germline CDR1 SGHKS, CDR2 YYEKEE (reference sequence). The CDR3 extends over 13 amino acids.

The chain uses TRBV3-1 (or the pseudogene TRBV3-2) and TRBJ2-3, with D unresolved. Trimming removed 4 bases at V and 6 bases at J, with 14 bases between. Germline assignment: CDR1 LGHDT and CDR2 YNNKEL (reference sequence). CDR3 length equals 14 residues. DNA of the CDR3: TGTGCCAGCAGCCCTCGAGGTAGTCGGGATACGCAGTATTTT. Its protein product is CASSPRGSRDTQYF.

V usage is TRBV7-3 and J usage is TRBJ2-6, with a tentative D call TRBD1 (6 bases). Germline loops: CDR1 SGHTA, CDR2 FQGTGA. Deletions cut 4 bases from V and 0 bases from J, with 10 bases between. This CDR3 is 16 amino acids long. CDR3 coding DNA: TGTGCCAGCAGCTCCGGGACAAGCTCTGGGGCCAACGTCCTGACTTTC. This translates into CASSSGTSSGANVLTF.

This sequence joins TRBV7-9 and TRBJ2-5, with D hard to call. The CDR3 is 16 residues long. CDR1 and CDR2 from the germline V gene are SEHNR and FQNEAQ (reference sequence). Deletions cut 0 bases from V and 3 bases from J, with 14 bases between. In DNA, the CDR3 is TGTGCCAGCAGCTTAGCATATACGGAGAATAAAGAGACCCAGTACTTC. Its protein is CASSLAYTENKETQYF. Filled out from reference TRBV7-9 and TRBJ2-5, the complete variable domain reads DTGVSQNPRHKITKRGQNVTFRCDPISEHNRLYWYRQTLGQGPEFLTYFQNEAQLEKSRLLSDRFSAERPKGSFSTLEIQRTEQGDSAMYLCASSLAYTENKETQYFGPGTRLLVL.

The gene calls are TRBV3-1 (or the pseudogene TRBV3-2) and TRBJ2-7; 10 bases fit TRBD1. The CDR3 totals 15 residues. Germline V gene sequence: CDR1 LGHDT, CDR2 YNNKEL (reference sequence). V shed 4 bases, J shed 1 base, and the junction held 4 bases outside the gene matches. DNA for the CDR3: TGTGCCAGCAGCCGGGGGACAGGGGCGTCCTACGAGCAGTACTTC. Translated: CASSRGTGASYEQYF.

J is TRBJ1-1 and V is TRBV23-1; unclear D gene. TRBV23-1 is assigned to the ORF class and has an uncertain function. The length of the CDR3 is 13 residues. Trimming cost V 6 bases and J 1 base, with 9 bases left between them. The CDR3 is CASSQLWNTEAFF. The CDR3 DNA follows: TGCGCCAGCAGCCAGTTGTGGAACACTGAAGCTTTCTTT.

The V call is TRBV4-2, the J call TRBJ1-2; TRBD1 is a possible D gene (6 bases). V was shortened by 2 bases and J by 2 bases, with 9 bases between the two germline ends. CDR3 length: 14 amino acids. The germline CDR1 and CDR2 sequences are LGHNA and YNFKEQ. The DNA of the CDR3 is TGTGCCAGCAGCCAATCAGGGGCCAACTATGGCTACACCTTC. The encoded protein is CASSQSGANYGYTF.

This rearrangement joins TRBV27 to TRBJ2-7; 7 positions agree with TRBD2. V lost 5 bases, J lost 5 bases, and 12 bases stayed unmatched. This CDR3 region has 15 residues. From germline, CDR1 is MNHEY and CDR2 SMNVEV (reference sequence). CDR3 loop: CASSPQRELYNEQYF. The CDR3 DNA follows: TGTGCCAGCAGTCCTCAGCGGGAACTCTATAACGAGCAGTACTTC.

V and J are TRBV19 and TRBJ1-2; D gene unclear. The CDR3 covers 15 residues. CDR1 is LNHDA and CDR2 is SQIVND in the germline V gene (reference sequence). Trimming shortened V by 6 bases and J by 6 bases, and 20 bases separated the two germline ends. CDR3: CASSPYRGILDGYTF. For the CDR3, the DNA is TGTGCCAGTAGCCCCTACCGGGGAATATTGGATGGCTACACCTTC.

V and J are TRBV2 and TRBJ1-5, with 9 bases fitting TRBD1. Germline lookup yields CDR1 SNHLY and CDR2 FYNNEI. The CDR3 loop spans 14 amino acids. V shed 4 bases, J shed 4 bases, and the junction held 2 bases outside the gene matches. The CDR3 DNA sequence: TGTGCCAGCAGTGCAGGGACAGGGAATCAGCCCCAGCATTTT. This codes for CASSAGTGNQPQHF.

A single count supports this clone. The chain combines TRBV27 with TRBJ1-4, with TRBD1 as a possible D gene (6 bases). The CDR3 is made up of 14 amino acids. From germline, CDR1 is MNHEY and CDR2 SMNVEV (reference sequence). Between the trimmed V and J ends, which lost 4 bases and 8 bases, there was a span of 14 bases. The CDR3 DNA follows: TGTGCCAGCAGTTCGGCGGGGGCTGGGGAAAAACTGTTTTTT. Translating gives CASSSAGAGEKLFF.

The chain recombines TRBV2 with TRBJ2-3; 12 positions match TRBD2. The V gene's germline CDR1 is SNHLY and CDR2 FYNNEI. CDR3 size: 15 residues. V was pared by 6 bases and J by 4 bases, with 5 bases of the junction left unmatched. The CDR3: CASRVLAGGSDTQYF. CDR3 sequence (DNA): TGTGCCAGCAGAGTACTAGCGGGGGGATCAGATACGCAGTATTTT.

This clone was counted once. The chain has TRBV5-1 and TRBJ2-5; 9 bases map to TRBD2. The V gene's germline CDR1 is SGHRS and CDR2 YFSETQ. The CDR3 spans 15 residues. V trimming: 4 bases; J trimming: 5 bases; junction bases outside the gene matches: 9. CDR3 in amino acids: CASSPGTSLGETQYF. In nucleotides, the CDR3 is TGCGCCAGCAGCCCGGGGACTAGCCTAGGGGAGACCCAGTACTTC.

This chain joins TRBV3-1 (or the pseudogene TRBV3-2) and TRBJ1-1; the D gene is possibly TRBD1 (6 bases). The germline V and J ends were trimmed by 8 bases and 1 base, with 14 bases remaining between them. Germline lookup yields CDR1 LGHDT and CDR2 YNNKEL (reference sequence). The CDR3 covers 14 residues. CDR3 sequence: CASSRTVGNTEAFF. In nucleotides, the CDR3 is TGTGCCAGCTCAAGGACAGTGGGGAACACTGAAGCTTTCTTT.

This chain connects TRBV6-5 to TRBJ1-2; TRBD1 is a possible D gene (5 bases). The germline gives CDR1 MNHEY, CDR2 SVGAGI. The CDR3 has 12 amino acids. V lost 7 bases and J lost 7, with 13 bases in between. Here the CDR3 reads CASTRGDGGYTF. The DNA of the CDR3 is TGTGCCAGCACCCGCGGGGACGGTGGCTACACCTTC.

The chain uses TRBV7-3 and TRBJ2-7; TRBD2 aligns across 10 bases. The CDR3 sequence is 17 residues long. The junction had 17 bases not matched to a gene; V was cut back by 5 bases and J by 7 bases. The germline V gene has CDR1 SGHTA and CDR2 FQGTGA. The CDR3 sequence is CASSPQERGGTLGEQYF. The CDR3, as DNA: TGTGCCAGCAGCCCCCAGGAGCGGGGGGGGACCCTTGGGGAGCAGTACTTC.

The chain carries TRBV12-5 and TRBJ1-1, with TRBD1 matching over 7 bases. The ends lost 1 base at V and 4 bases at J; junction bases unmatched: 6. The CDR3 extends over 15 amino acids. Germline assignment: CDR1 LGHNT and CDR2 FRNRAP. The CDR3 DNA is TGTGCTAGTGGTTTGGCCCGATACAGGGGCACTGAAGCTTTCTTT. Encoded protein: CASGLARYRGTEAFF.

This clone was seen more than once but under ten times. J is TRBJ2-5 and V is TRBV7-2; no clear D. Trimming took off 5 bases at V and 7 bases at J, with 8 bases between the two ends. CDR1 and CDR2 (germline): SGHTA, FQGNSA. The CDR3 consists of 11 residues. In DNA form, the CDR3 reads TGTGCCAGCAGCCCAAGCTGGACCCAGTACTTC. Translating it yields CASSPSWTQYF.

V usage is TRBV2 and J usage is TRBJ1-6; TRBD1 aligns across 7 bases. CDR1 is SNHLY and CDR2 is FYNNEI in the germline V gene. V trimming: 5 bases; J trimming: 0 bases; junction bases outside the gene matches: 7. This CDR3 spans 17 amino acids. The CDR3 region has the DNA TGTGCCAGCAGTAACAGGGGCCTGGGCTCCTATAATTCACCCCTCCACTTT. Translated, it gives CASSNRGLGSYNSPLHF.

The chain has TRBV7-9 and TRBJ2-2; 7 bases match TRBD2. CDR1 is SEHNR, CDR2 FQNEAQ, per germline (reference sequence). CDR3 size: 15 residues. Trimming at V came to 5 bases and at J to 6 bases, leaving 9 bases not matched to a gene. The CDR3 DNA reads TGTGCCAGCAGCCCAAGCGGGGCCGGTTCCGGGGAGCTGTTTTTT. It yields the protein CASSPSGAGSGELFF.

This chain joins TRBV20-1 and TRBJ1-5, with 7 nucleotides matching TRBD1. The V gene end was trimmed by 3 bases and the J gene end by 4 bases; junction bases not matched to a gene: 6. Germline assignment: CDR1 DFQATT and CDR2 SNEGSKA (reference sequence). This CDR3 has 14 amino acids. CDR3 in amino acids: CSASEGTANQPQHF. CDR3 in DNA: TGCAGTGCTAGTGAAGGGACAGCGAATCAGCCCCAGCATTTT.

The chain uses TRBV6-5 and TRBJ1-2; 9 bases are shared with TRBD1. The J segment lost 4 bases and the V segment lost 6 bases, leaving 3 bases of the junction unmatched. Germline V CDR1 and CDR2: MNHEY, SVGAGI. The CDR3 runs 13 residues. The CDR3 DNA follows: TGTGCCAGCAGGATGGACAGGGGCTATGGCTACACCTTC. It is translated as CASRMDRGYGYTF.

The chain joins TRBV6-4 to TRBJ2-1, with 14 bases fitting TRBD2. V dropped 0 bases and J dropped 15; count of bases not matched to a gene: 7. Germline V gene sequence: CDR1 MRHNA, CDR2 SNTAGT. The CDR3 loop spans 15 amino acids. CDR3 loop: CASSDSTSGGAWRFF. The CDR3 nucleotides are TGTGCCAGCAGTGACTCGACTAGCGGGGGGGCCTGGCGGTTCTTC.